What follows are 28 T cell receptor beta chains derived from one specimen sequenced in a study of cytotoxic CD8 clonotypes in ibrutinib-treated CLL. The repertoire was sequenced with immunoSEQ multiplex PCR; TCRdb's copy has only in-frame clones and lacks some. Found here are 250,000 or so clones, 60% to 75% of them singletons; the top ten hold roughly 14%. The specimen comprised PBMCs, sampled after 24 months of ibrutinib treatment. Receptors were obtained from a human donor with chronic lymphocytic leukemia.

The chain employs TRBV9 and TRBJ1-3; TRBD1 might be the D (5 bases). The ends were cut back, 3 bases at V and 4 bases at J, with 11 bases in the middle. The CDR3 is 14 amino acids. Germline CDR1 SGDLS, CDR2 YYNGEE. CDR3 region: CASSASGNGNTIYF. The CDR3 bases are TGTGCCAGCAGCGCATCAGGGAACGGAAACACCATATATTTT.

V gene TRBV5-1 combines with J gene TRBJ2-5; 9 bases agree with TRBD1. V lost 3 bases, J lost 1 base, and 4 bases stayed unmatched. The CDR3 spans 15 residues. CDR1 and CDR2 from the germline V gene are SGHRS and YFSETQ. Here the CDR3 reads CASSYGTGLQETQYF. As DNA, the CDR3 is TGCGCCAGCAGCTACGGGACAGGGCTCCAAGAGACCCAGTACTTC.

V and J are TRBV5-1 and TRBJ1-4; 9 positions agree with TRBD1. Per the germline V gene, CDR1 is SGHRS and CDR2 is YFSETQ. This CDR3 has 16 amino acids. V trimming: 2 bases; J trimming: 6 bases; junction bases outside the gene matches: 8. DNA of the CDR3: TGCGCCAGCAGCTTCGGACAGGGGAGGACTGATGAAAAACTGTTTTTT. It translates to CASSFGQGRTDEKLFF.

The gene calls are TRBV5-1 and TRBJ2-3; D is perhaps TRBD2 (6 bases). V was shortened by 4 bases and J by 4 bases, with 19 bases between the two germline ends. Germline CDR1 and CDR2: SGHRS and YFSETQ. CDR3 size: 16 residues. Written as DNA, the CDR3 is TGCGCCAGCAGCCCCAGTGGGGGGAGTAGGGCAGATACGCAGTATTTT. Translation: CASSPSGGSRADTQYF.

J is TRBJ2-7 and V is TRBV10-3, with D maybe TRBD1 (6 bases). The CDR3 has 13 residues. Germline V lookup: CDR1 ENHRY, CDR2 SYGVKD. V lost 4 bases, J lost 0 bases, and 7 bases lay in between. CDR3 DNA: TGTGCCATCAGTGCGGACAGCTCCTACGAGCAGTACTTC. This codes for CAISADSSYEQYF.

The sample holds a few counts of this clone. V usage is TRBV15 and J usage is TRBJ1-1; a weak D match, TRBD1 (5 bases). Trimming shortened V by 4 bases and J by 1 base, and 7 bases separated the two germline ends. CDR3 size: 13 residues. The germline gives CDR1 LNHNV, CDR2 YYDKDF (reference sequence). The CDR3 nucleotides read TGTGCCACCAGCATCGGACAGAACACTGAAGCTTTCTTT. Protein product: CATSIGQNTEAFF. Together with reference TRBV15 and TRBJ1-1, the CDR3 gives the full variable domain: DAMVIQNPRYQVTQFGKPVTLSCSQTLNHNVMYWYQQKSSQAPKLLFHYYDKDFNNEADTPDNFQSRRPNTSFCFLDIRSPGLGDTAMYLCATSIGQNTEAFFGQGTRLTVV.

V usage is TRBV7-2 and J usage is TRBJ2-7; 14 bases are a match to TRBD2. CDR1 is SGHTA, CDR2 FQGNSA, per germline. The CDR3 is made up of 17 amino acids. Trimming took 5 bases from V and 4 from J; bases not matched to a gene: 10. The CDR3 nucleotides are TGTGCCAGCAGCGCCGGGACTAGCGGGAGTTGGGTGTACGAGCAGTACTTC. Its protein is CASSAGTSGSWVYEQYF.

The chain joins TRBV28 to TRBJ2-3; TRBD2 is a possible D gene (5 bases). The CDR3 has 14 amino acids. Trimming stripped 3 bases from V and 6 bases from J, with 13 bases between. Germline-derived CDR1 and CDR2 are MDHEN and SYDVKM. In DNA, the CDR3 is TGTGCCAGCAGTTTGGCCCTCGAGGGTGATACGCAGTATTTT. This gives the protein CASSLALEGDTQYF.

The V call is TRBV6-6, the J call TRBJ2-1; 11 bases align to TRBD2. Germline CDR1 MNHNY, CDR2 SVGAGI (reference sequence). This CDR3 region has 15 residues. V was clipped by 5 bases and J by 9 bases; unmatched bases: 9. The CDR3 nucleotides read TGTGCCAGCAGTCAGCCTGCTAGCGGGAGGCCTGAGCAGTTCTTC. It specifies CASSQPASGRPEQFF.

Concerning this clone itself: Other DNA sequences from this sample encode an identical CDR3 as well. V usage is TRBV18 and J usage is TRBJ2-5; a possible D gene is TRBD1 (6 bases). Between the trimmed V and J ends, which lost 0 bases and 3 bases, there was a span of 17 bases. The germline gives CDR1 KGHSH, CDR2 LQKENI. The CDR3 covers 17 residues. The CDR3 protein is CASSPPRTGPTKETQYF. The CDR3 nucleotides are TGTGCCAGCTCACCACCCAGAACAGGGCCCACCAAAGAGACCCAGTACTTC.

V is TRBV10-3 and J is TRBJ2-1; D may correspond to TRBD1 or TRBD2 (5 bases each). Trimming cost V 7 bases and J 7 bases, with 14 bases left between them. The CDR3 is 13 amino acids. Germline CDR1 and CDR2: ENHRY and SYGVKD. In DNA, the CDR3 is TGTGCCATCACCCCTGGGACGGGAAATGAGCAGTTCTTC. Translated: CAITPGTGNEQFF.

CDR3 DNA sequence: TGTGCCAGCAGTTCACCGGGACAGGGCACTGAAAAACTGTTTTTT. This encodes CASSSPGQGTEKLFF. This sequence joins TRBV2 and TRBJ1-4; 9 bases line up with TRBD1. The CDR3 consists of 15 residues. V gave up 5 bases and J gave up 7 bases; unmatched junction bases: 8. Germline CDR1 is SNHLY and CDR2 is FYNNEI.

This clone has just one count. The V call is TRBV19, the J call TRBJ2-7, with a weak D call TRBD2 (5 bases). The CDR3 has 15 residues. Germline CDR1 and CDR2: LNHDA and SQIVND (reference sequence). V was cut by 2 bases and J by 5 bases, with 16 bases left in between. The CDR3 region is CASSIMGEVSNEQYF. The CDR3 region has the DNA TGTGCCAGTAGTATAATGGGAGAGGTATCAAACGAGCAGTACTTC.

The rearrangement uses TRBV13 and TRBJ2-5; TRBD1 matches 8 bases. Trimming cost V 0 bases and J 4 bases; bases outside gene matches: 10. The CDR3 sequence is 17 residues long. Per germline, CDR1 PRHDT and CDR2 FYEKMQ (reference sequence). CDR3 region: CASSLGITGGDTETQYF. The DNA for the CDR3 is TGTGCCAGCAGCTTAGGCATTACAGGGGGTGATACAGAGACCCAGTACTTC.

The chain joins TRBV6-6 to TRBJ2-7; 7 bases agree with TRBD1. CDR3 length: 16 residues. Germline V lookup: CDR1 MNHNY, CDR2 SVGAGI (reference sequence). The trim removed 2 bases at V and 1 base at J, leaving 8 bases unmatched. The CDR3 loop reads CASSYIRQGVSYEQYF. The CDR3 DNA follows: TGTGCCAGCAGTTACATACGACAGGGCGTTTCCTACGAGCAGTACTTC.

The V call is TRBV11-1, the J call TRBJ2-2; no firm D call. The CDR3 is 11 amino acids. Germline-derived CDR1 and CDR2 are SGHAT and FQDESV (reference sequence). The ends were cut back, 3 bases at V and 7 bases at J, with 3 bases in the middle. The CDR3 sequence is CASSLVGELFF. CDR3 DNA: TGTGCCAGCAGCTTGGTCGGGGAGCTGTTTTTT.

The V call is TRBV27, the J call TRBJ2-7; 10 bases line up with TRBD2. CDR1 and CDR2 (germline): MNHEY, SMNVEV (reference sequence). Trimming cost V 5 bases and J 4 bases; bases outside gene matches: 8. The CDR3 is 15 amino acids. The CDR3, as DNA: TGTGCCAGCAGTAGCGGGAGGGGCCTTTGGTACGAGCAGTACTTC. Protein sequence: CASSSGRGLWYEQYF.

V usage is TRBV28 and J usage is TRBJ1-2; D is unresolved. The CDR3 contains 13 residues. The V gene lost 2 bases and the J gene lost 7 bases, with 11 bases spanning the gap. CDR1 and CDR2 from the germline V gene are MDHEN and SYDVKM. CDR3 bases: TGTGCCAGCAGTTTACCGGTCCTCCTTGGCTACACCTTC. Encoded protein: CASSLPVLLGYTF.

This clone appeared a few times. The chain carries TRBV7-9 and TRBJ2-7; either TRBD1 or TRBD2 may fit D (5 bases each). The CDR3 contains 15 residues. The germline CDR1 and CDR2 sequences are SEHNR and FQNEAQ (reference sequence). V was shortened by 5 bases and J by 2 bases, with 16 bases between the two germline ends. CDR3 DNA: TGTGCCAGCAGCCATCCTCGGGGCAGACCCTACGAGCAGTACTTC. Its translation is CASSHPRGRPYEQYF.

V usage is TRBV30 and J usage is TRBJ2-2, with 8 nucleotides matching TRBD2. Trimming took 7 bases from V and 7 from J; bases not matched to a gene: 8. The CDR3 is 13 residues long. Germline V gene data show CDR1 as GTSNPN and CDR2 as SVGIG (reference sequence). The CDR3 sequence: CASRGGNNGELFF. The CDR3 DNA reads TGTGCCTCCCGGGGGGGAAATAACGGGGAGCTGTTTTTT.

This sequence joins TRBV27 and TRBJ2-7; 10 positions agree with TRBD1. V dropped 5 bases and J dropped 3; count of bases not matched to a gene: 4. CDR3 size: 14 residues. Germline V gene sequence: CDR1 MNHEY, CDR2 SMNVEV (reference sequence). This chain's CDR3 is CASSARTGGYEQYF. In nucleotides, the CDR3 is TGTGCCAGCAGTGCAAGGACAGGGGGCTACGAGCAGTACTTC.

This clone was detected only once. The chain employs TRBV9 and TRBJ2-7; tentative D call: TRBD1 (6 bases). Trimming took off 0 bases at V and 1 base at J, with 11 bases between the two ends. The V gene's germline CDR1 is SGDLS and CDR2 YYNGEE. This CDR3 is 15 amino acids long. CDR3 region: CASSVVGTSSYEQYF. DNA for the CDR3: TGTGCCAGCAGCGTAGTCGGGACATCTTCCTACGAGCAGTACTTC.

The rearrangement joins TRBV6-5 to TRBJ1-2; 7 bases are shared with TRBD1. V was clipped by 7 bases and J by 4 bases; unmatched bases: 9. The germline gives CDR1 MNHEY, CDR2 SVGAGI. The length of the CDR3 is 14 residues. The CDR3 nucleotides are TGTGCCAGCACCCGACAGGGAGGGGGCTATGGCTACACCTTC. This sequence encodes CASTRQGGGYGYTF.

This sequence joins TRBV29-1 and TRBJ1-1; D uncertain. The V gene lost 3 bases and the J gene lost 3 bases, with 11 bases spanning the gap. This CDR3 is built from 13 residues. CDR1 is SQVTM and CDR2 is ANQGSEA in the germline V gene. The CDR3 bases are TGCAGCGTTGAGGGTGGAGGCCACACTGAAGCTTTCTTT. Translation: CSVEGGGHTEAFF.

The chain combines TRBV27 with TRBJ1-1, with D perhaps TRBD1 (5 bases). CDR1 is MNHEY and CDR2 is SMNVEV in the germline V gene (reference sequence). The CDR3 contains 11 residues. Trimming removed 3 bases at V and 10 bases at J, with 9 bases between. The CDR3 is CASSLRGRAFF. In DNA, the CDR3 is TGTGCCAGCAGTTTGAGGGGTAGAGCTTTCTTT.

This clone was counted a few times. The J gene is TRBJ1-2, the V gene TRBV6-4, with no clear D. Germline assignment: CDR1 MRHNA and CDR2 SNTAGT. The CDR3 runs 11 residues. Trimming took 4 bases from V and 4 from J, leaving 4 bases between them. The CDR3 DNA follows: TGTGCCAGCAGTGGCGGCTATGGCTACACCTTC. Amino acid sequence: CASSGGYGYTF.

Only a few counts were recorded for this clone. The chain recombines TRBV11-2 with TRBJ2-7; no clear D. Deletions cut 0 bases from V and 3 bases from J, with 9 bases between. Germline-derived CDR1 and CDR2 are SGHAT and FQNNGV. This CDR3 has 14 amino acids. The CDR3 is CASSLEVVRYEQYF. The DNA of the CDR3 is TGTGCCAGCAGCTTAGAGGTAGTCCGCTACGAGCAGTACTTC.

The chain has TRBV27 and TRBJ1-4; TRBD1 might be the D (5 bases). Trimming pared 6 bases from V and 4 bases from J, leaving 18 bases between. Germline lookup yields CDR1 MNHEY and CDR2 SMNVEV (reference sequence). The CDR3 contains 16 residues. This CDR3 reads CASRPTSTAFNEKLFF. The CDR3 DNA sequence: TGTGCCAGCAGGCCCACATCGACAGCTTTTAATGAAAAACTGTTTTTT.